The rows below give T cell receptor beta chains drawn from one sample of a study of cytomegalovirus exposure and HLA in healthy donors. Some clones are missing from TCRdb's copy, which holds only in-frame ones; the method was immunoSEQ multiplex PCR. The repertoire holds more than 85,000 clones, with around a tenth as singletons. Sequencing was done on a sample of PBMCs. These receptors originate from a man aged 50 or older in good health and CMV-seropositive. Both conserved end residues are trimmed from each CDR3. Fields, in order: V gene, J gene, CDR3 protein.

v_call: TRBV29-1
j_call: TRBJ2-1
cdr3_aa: SVDGRTTAYNEQF

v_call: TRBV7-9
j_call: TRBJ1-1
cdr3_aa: ANSPLQGRGTEAF

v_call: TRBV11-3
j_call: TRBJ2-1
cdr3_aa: ASSPTGGRYNEQF

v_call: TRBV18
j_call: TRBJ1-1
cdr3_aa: ASSPVRGAPSGAF

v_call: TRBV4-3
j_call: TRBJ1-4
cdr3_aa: ASSQDPGVTNEKLF

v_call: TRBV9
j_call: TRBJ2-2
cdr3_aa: ASSPRTGGSNTGELF

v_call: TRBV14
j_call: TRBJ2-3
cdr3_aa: ASSQEYFTSGRTLRTDTQY

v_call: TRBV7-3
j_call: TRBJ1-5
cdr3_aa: ASSPRKGAQPQH

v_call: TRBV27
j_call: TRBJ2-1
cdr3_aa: ASHEGIGGGPEQF

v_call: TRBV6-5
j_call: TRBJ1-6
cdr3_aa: ASSVQDRGSPLH

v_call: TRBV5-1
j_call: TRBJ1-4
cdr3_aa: ASKEASFNEKLF

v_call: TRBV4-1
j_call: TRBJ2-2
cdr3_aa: ASSQMGLGTGELF

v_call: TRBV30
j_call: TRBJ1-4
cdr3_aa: AWSVPGSAGKMF

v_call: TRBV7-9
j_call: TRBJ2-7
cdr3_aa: ASSSAGEEYEQY

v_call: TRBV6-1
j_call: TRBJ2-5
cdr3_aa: ASSEGLTGQEETQY

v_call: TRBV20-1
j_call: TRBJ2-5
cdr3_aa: SVARGETQY

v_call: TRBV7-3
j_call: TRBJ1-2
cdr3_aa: ASSPSPENYGYT

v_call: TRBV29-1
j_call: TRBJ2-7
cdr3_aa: SASTSGIGEQY

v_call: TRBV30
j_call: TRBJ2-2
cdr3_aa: AWSVRLAGDTGELF

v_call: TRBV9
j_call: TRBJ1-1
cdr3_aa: ASSVASQGSNTEAF

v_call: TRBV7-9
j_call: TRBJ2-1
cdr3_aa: ASSLGDYYNEQF

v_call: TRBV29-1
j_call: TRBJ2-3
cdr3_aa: SVTGTSGPTDTQY

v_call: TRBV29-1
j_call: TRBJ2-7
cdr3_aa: SVSGGVQVGVSPYEQY

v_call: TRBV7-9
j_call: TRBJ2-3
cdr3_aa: ASSLAGRQGTDTQY

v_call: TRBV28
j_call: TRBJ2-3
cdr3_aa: ASSLRSLRDRGDTDTQY

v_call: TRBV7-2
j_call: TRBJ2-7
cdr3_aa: ASRPPSGRYEQY

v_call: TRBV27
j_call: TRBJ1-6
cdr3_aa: ASSEDRYNSPLH

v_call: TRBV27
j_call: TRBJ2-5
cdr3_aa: ASSLSRGRGETQY

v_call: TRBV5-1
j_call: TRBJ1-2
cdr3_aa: ASSPFQGSGYGYT

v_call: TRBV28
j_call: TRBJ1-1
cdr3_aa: ASSTTWGVNTEAF

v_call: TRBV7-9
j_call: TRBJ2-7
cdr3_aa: ASGSDRAVEQY

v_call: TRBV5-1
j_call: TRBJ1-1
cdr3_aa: ASSLDGSNTEAF

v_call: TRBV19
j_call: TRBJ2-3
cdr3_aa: ASRGLSSSSTDTQY